A single sample is the source of the 3 T cell receptor beta chains below, sequenced in a study of T cells in Graves' hyperthyroidism and ophthalmopathy (dated by TCRdb to the late 2010s). Library construction relied on multiplex PCR. Instrument used: Illumina HiSeq 2000. The TCR beta CDR3 regions were amplified from RNA transcripts. A first-round RT-PCR of the TCR CDR3 used the HTBI primer set with the Qiagen OneStep RT-PCR kit. The public sequencing data were trimmed at Q25 with fastp and processed into clonotypes with MiXCR by TCRdb, which kept only in-frame beta chains. One record per CDR3 amino acid sequence lists the most common genes and DNA. This sample holds around 350,000 distinct CDR3 sequences; roughly a sixth were observed only once. Roughly 35% of the sample is taken by the ten largest. The sequencing input was blood. The source of these receptors is a young woman with Graves' hyperthyroidism that later progressed to Graves' ophthalmopathy.

This rearrangement joins TRBV4-1 to TRBJ2-7, with 8 bases that match TRBD1. The V gene's germline CDR1 is MGHRA and CDR2 YSYEKL. V lost 3 bases to trimming and J lost 5 bases; unmatched junction nucleotides: 15. The CDR3 has 17 residues. In DNA, the CDR3 is TGCGCCAGCAGCCACTCACAGGGGGTCGGAACCCTCCACGAGCAGTACTTC. Amino acids: CASSHSQGVGTLHEQYF.

In its sample, this clonotype was seen many times. J is TRBJ1-2 and V is TRBV15, with unresolved D. Trimming removed 0 bases from V and 2 bases from J, with 7 bases in between. The germline V gene encodes CDR1 LNHNV and CDR2 YYDKDF (reference sequence). The CDR3 extends over 14 amino acids. The CDR3 DNA reads TGTGCCACCAGCAGAGAGGCAACCAACTATGGCTACACCTTC. Translation gives CATSREATNYGYTF.

The rearrangement links TRBV19 to TRBJ1-1; D gene ambiguous. Germline CDR1 reads LNHDA; CDR2 reads SQIVND (reference sequence). Trimming removed 2 bases at V and 1 base at J, with 8 bases between. The CDR3 is 14 residues long. The CDR3 DNA reads TGTGCCAGTAGTATAATTAGGGAGAACACTGAAGCTTTCTTT. Amino acids: CASSIIRENTEAFF.